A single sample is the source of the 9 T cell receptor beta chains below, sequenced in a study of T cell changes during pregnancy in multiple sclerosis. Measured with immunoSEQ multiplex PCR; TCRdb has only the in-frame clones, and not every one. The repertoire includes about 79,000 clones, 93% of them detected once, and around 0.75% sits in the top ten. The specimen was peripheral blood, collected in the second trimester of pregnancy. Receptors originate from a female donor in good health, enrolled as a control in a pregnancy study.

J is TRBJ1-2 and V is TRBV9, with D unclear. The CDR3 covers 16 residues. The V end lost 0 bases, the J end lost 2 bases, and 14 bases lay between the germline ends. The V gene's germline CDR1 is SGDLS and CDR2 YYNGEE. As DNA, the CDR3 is TGTGCCAGCAGCGTAGTGAGGGAGGGAGGCAACTATGGCTACACCTTC. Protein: CASSVVREGGNYGYTF.

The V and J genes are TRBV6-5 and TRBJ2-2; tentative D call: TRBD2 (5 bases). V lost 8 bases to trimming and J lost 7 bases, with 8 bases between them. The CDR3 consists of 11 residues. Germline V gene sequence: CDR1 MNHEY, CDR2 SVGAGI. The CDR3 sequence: CASGEFGELFF. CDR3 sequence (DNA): TGTGCCAGCGGGGAGTTCGGGGAGCTGTTTTTT.

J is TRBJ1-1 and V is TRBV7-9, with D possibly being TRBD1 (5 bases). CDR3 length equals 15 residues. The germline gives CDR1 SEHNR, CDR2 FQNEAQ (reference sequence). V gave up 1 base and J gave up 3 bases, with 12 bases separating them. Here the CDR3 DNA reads TGTGCCAGCAGCTTAGGGGTAGGGGTTGACACTGAAGCTTTCTTT. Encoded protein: CASSLGVGVDTEAFF. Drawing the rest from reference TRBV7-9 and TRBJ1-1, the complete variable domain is DTGVSQNPRHKITKRGQNVTFRCDPISEHNRLYWYRQTLGQGPEFLTYFQNEAQLEKSRLLSDRFSAERPKGSFSTLEIQRTEQGDSAMYLCASSLGVGVDTEAFFGQGTRLTVV.

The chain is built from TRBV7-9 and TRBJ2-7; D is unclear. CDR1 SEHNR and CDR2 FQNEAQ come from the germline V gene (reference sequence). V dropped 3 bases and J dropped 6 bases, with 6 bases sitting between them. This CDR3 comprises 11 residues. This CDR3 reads CASSFPGEQYF. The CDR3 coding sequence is TGTGCCAGCAGCTTCCCGGGCGAGCAGTACTTC. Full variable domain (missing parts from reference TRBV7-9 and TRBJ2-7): DTGVSQNPRHKITKRGQNVTFRCDPISEHNRLYWYRQTLGQGPEFLTYFQNEAQLEKSRLLSDRFSAERPKGSFSTLEIQRTEQGDSAMYLCASSFPGEQYFGPGTRLTVT.

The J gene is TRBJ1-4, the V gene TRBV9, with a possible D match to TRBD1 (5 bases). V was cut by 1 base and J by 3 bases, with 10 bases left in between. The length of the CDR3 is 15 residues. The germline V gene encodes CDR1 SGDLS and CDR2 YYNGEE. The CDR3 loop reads CASSVQTDPNEKLFF. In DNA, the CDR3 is TGTGCCAGCAGCGTACAGACAGACCCTAATGAAAAACTGTTTTTT.

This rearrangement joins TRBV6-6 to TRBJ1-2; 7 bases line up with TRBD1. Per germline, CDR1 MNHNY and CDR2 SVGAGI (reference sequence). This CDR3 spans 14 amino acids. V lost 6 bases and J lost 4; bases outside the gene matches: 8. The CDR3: CASSRGTESYGYTF. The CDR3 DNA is TGTGCCAGCAGCCGAGGGACAGAGTCCTATGGCTACACCTTC.

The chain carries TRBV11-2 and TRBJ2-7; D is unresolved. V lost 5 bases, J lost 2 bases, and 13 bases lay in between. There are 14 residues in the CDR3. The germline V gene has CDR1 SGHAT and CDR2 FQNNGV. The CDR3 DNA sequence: TGTGCCAGCAGCCCACTTTTAAAAGCCTACGAGCAGTACTTC. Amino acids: CASSPLLKAYEQYF.

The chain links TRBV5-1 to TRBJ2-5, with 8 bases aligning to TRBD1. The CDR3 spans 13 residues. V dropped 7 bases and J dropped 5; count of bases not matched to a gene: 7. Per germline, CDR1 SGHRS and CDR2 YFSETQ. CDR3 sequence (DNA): TGCGCCAGCGGACAGGGATCTACGGAGACCCAGTACTTC. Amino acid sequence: CASGQGSTETQYF. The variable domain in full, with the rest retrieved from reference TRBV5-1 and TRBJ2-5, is KAGVTQTPRYLIKTRGQQVTLSCSPISGHRSVSWYQQTPGQGLQFLFEYFSETQRNKGNFPGRFSGRQFSNSRSEMNVSTLELGDSALYLCASGQGSTETQYFGPGTRLLVL.

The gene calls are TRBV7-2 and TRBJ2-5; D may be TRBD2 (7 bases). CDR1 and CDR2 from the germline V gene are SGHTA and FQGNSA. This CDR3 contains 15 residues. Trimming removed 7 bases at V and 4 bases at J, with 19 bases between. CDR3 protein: CASTGIGGGGETQYF. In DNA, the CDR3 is TGTGCCAGCACCGGAATAGGGGGGGGCGGAGAGACCCAGTACTTC.